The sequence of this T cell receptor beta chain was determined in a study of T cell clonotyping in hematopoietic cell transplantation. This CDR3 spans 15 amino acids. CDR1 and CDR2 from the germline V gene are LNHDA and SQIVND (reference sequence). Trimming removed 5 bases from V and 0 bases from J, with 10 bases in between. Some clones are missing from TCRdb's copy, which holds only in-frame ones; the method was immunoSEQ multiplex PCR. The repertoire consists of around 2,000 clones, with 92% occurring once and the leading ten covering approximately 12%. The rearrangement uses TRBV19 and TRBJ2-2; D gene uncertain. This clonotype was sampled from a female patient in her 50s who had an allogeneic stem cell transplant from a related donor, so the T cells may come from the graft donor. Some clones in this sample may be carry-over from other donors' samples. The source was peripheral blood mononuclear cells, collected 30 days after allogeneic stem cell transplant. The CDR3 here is CASSAWYTNTGELFF. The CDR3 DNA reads TGTGCCAGTAGTGCCTGGTATACGAACACCGGGGAGCTGTTTTTT.